The T cell receptor beta chain under discussion was sequenced for a study of CD8 T cells in Susac syndrome. After extraction with the RNeasy kit, about 0.5 to 1 ug of the RNA was reverse transcribed using random hexamers. Amplification of TCR beta CDR3 was carried out by immunoSEQ multiplex PCR, which covered 54 Vbeta and 13 Jbeta segments. TCRdb independently ran MiXCR on the immunoSEQ multiplex PCR reads; one entry per CDR3 protein. The top ten hold approximately 0.12% of the sample, which has 350,000 to 550,000 distinct CDR3 sequences, approximately 85% seen once. While CD8+ and CD4+ T cells were isolated negatively, TEMRA cells were enriched by FACS. Trimming left V 3 bases short and J 4 bases short, with 11 bases between. CDR1 is SQVTM, CDR2 ANQGSEA, per germline. The CDR3 is 13 amino acids.

The sequence was collected from a human donor with multiple sclerosis. The gene calls are TRBV29-1 and TRBJ2-3, with D maybe TRBD2 (6 bases). Sequencing was performed on CD8+ T cells from PBMCs. The CDR3, as DNA: TGCAGCGTTGATCCGGCGGGGCCAGATACGCAGTATTTT. Translation: CSVDPAGPDTQYF.